This T cell receptor beta chain was identified in a study of T cells expressing NK-cell markers. Study observations and caveats: The CD3+CD56-NKG2C+ fraction was also led by these clonotypes in several donors. It is unclear if expanded NKG2C-expressing clones target HCMV antigens.

Comment on this clonotype: Its antigen is still unknown.

TCRdb processed the 5' RACE reads again and assigns one entry to each CDR3 protein, with no DNA. This sample's table has fewer than 550,000 distinct CDR3 sequences. This TCR came from a woman in her forties or fifties in good health. The sample consisted of blood T cells: a sorted CD56 or NKG2C T cell subset, CD4+ or CD8+ T cells, or bulk PBMC T cells (not recorded which).

This CDR3 reads CASSQSTGGVGTQYF. This sequence joins TRBV5-1 and TRBJ2-3; the D call from TCRdb, TRBD1, cannot be confirmed without DNA. Per the germline V gene, CDR1 is SGHRS and CDR2 is YFSETQ. The CDR3 spans 15 residues.